Following are 29 T cell receptor beta chains from one sample sequenced in a study of T cells after yellow fever vaccination. Each CDR3 protein gets one entry after TCRdb re-called the 5' RACE reads with MiXCR. The sample shows tens of thousands of distinct CDR3 sequences, less than 5.5% of them seen only once. Sequenced here: PBMCs, either bulk or a sorted T-cell subset (CD4+, CD8+, memory, or dextramer-sorted; not recorded which), sampled about 41 days after the first yellow fever vaccination. The receptor set was obtained from a man younger than 30 who received the YFV17D yellow fever vaccine.

This clonotype was observed many times. V is TRBV7-2 and J is TRBJ2-1; TRBD1 agrees at 10 bases. Per the germline V gene, CDR1 is SGHTA and CDR2 is FQGNSA. The CDR3 has 15 residues. V shed 4 bases and J 6 bases; nucleotides not matched to a gene: 6. In DNA form, the CDR3 reads TGTGCCAGCAGCTCCACCGGGACAGGGGTCAATGAGCAGTTCTTC. It is translated as CASSSTGTGVNEQFF.

This clonotype was detected many times. The CDR3 is CASSYRGQEQYF. The CDR3 DNA follows: TGTGCCAGCAGTTACAGGGGGCAGGAGCAGTACTTC. The gene calls are TRBV6-5 and TRBJ2-7; 7 bases align to TRBD1. CDR1 is MNHEY and CDR2 is SVGAGI in the germline V gene. The CDR3 covers 12 residues. The V and J ends lost 2 bases and 7 bases, in that order; junction bases with no gene match: 2.

This clonotype was counted many times. This chain joins TRBV7-2 and TRBJ2-3; D may be TRBD1 (6 bases). The CDR3 contains 14 residues. Trimming pared 8 bases from V and 2 bases from J, leaving 14 bases between. Germline CDR1 reads SGHTA; CDR2 reads FQGNSA. CDR3 sequence reads: CASGQWGPTDTQYF. DNA of the CDR3: TGTGCCAGCGGACAATGGGGGCCCACAGATACGCAGTATTTT.

This clonotype has at least ten counts. The genes are TRBV27 and TRBJ2-6; D unclear. V shed 5 bases and J shed 2 bases, with 16 bases lying between them. The CDR3 sequence is 17 residues long. Germline V gene data show CDR1 as MNHEY and CDR2 as SMNVEV (reference sequence). CDR3 nucleotide sequence: TGTGCCAGCAGTCCCATGGTGGGTGTCGCTGGGGCCAACGTCCTGACTTTC. Translation: CASSPMVGVAGANVLTF.

In this sample, this clonotype turned up many times. The chain combines TRBV6-2 or TRBV6-3 with TRBJ2-2; the D gene is possibly TRBD2 (6 bases). The CDR3 has 14 amino acids. Germline-derived CDR1 and CDR2 are MNHEY and SVGEGT. The V end lost 7 bases, the J end lost 1 base, and 10 bases lay between the germline ends. CDR3 in DNA: TGTGCCAGCACCGAGGGACTGAACACCGGGGAGCTGTTTTTT. Its protein is CASTEGLNTGELFF.

This clonotype has a count of ten or more. The chain joins TRBV6-2 or TRBV6-3 to TRBJ2-1; possibly TRBD1 for D (5 bases). V shed 7 bases and J shed 6 bases, with 10 bases lying between them. Germline V lookup: CDR1 MNHEY, CDR2 SVGEGT. This CDR3 is 12 amino acids long. The CDR3 sequence: CASKWGGNEQFF. CDR3 coding DNA: TGTGCCAGCAAATGGGGCGGCAATGAGCAGTTCTTC.

This clonotype was observed at least ten times. The chain recombines TRBV7-8 with TRBJ2-3; 7 bases fit TRBD1. Unmatched junction bases numbered 6, after V lost 4 bases and J lost 2 bases. The CDR3 has 15 residues. The germline V gene has CDR1 SGHVS and CDR2 FQNEAQ. CDR3 DNA sequence: TGTGCCAGCAGCTGGAACAGGGGTGACACAGATACGCAGTATTTT. This encodes CASSWNRGDTDTQYF. The variable domain in full, completed from reference TRBV7-8 and TRBJ2-3, reads GAGVSQSPRYKVAKRGQDVALRCDPISGHVSLFWYQQALGQGPEFLTYFQNEAQLDKSGLPSDRFFAERPEGSVSTLKIQRTQQEDSAVYLCASSWNRGDTDTQYFGPGTRLTVL.

This clonotype was picked up many times. The CDR3 coding sequence is TGTGCCAGCAGCTGGGCTAGCGGGGTTGCAGATACGCAGTATTTT. As protein: CASSWASGVADTQYF. The chain is built from TRBV7-2 and TRBJ2-3, with 9 bases aligning to TRBD2. Germline CDR1 is SGHTA and CDR2 is FQGNSA. Losses at the gene ends were 4 bases for V and 4 bases for J; bases not matched to a gene: 6. The CDR3 sequence is 15 residues long.

This clonotype was seen at least ten times. V and J are TRBV6-7 and TRBJ1-2; D remains unclear. TRBV6-7 is an ORF for which the function is uncertain. V was shortened by 0 bases and J by 3 bases, with 11 bases between the two germline ends. There are 15 residues in the CDR3. The CDR3 is CASSYSKVLYYGYTF. The DNA for the CDR3 is TGTGCCAGCAGTTACTCGAAGGTGCTTTACTATGGCTACACCTTC.

This clonotype was counted at least ten times. The rearrangement links TRBV12-3 or TRBV12-4 to TRBJ2-5; the match to TRBD1 covers 7 bases. V was clipped by 1 base and J by 5 bases; unmatched bases: 4. This CDR3 contains 14 residues. CDR3 protein: CASSLDRGGETQYF. CDR3 nucleotide sequence: TGTGCCAGCAGTTTAGACAGGGGCGGTGAGACCCAGTACTTC.

This clonotype was seen many times. This sequence joins TRBV27 and TRBJ2-7; weak D call: TRBD1 (6 bases). Germline assignment: CDR1 MNHEY and CDR2 SMNVEV (reference sequence). With 2 bases removed from V and 6 bases from J, the gap between germline ends came to 11 bases. The CDR3 is made up of 13 amino acids. CDR3 bases: TGTGCCAGCAGTTTAAATTTCAGGGGCGAGCAGTACTTC. Encoded protein: CASSLNFRGEQYF.

For this clonotype: Possible read error: a much larger clone is one base away. The chain employs TRBV20-1 and TRBJ1-5; 10 bases agree with TRBD1. Germline V gives CDR1 DFQATT, CDR2 SNEGSKA (reference sequence). The CDR3 is 13 residues long. The CDR3 DNA reads as TGCAGTGCCAGACAGGGGGCGTATCAGCCCCATCATTTT. Its protein product is CSARQGAYQPHHF.

Within the sample, this clonotype is medium-sized. This chain connects TRBV18 to TRBJ2-3; tentative D call: TRBD2 (6 bases). Germline V CDR1 and CDR2: KGHSH, LQKENI. This CDR3 has 15 residues. Trimming stripped 0 bases from V and 3 bases from J, with 10 bases between. The CDR3 nucleotides are TGTGCCAGCTCACCACCTAGAGGAGGGACAGATACGCAGTATTTT. This sequence encodes CASSPPRGGTDTQYF.

This clonotype was counted at least ten times. The chain is built from TRBV18 and TRBJ2-7; TRBD2 might be the D (6 bases). The CDR3 is made up of 14 amino acids. The V end was cut by 4 bases, the J end by 1 base, with 11 bases between. CDR1 KGHSH and CDR2 LQKENI come from the germline V gene. For the CDR3, the DNA is TGTGCCAGCTCACGGGGGGAAGGGTCCTACGAGCAGTACTTC. Translating gives CASSRGEGSYEQYF.

This clonotype was counted ten times or more. The chain carries TRBV30 and TRBJ1-4, with D possibly matching TRBD1 (6 bases). The CDR3 is 14 amino acids. V shed 0 bases and J shed 7 bases, with 12 bases lying between them. Germline values: CDR1 GTSNPN, CDR2 SVGIG (reference sequence). The CDR3 sequence is CAWSVQGSGEKLFF. The CDR3 nucleotides are TGTGCCTGGAGTGTCCAGGGGTCGGGTGAAAAACTGTTTTTT.

Ten or more counts support this clonotype. The genes are TRBV12-3 or TRBV12-4 and TRBJ2-6; 7 bases agree with TRBD1. The CDR3 spans 14 residues. Germline trimming cut 6 bases from V and 4 bases from J; bases unmatched to any gene: 3. CDR3 region: CASRGTDGANVLTF. Here the CDR3 DNA reads TGTGCCAGCAGGGGGACAGACGGGGCCAACGTCCTGACTTTC.

At least ten counts were recorded for this clonotype. The V call is TRBV6-2 or TRBV6-3, the J call TRBJ2-5, with TRBD1 matching 10 bases. V lost 6 bases to trimming and J lost 9 bases; unmatched junction nucleotides: 7. CDR1 and CDR2 from the germline V gene are MNHEY and SVGEGT. The CDR3 length is 13 residues. CDR3: CASRSGTGESQYF. In nucleotides, the CDR3 is TGTGCCAGCAGGTCCGGGACAGGGGAGTCCCAGTACTTC.

This clonotype showed up many times. This rearrangement joins TRBV7-9 to TRBJ2-1; D is unclear. The CDR3 runs 14 residues. Trimming removed 5 bases at V and 4 bases at J, with 12 bases between. Looked up from germline, CDR1 is SEHNR and CDR2 is FQNEAQ (reference sequence). In DNA, the CDR3 is TGTGCCAGCAGCCTAGGTATCCGATACAATGAGCAGTTCTTC. Protein sequence: CASSLGIRYNEQFF.

This clonotype was counted ten times or more. The gene calls are TRBV4-1 and TRBJ1-5; D uncertain. V was trimmed by 0 bases and J by 1 base, leaving 7 bases between them. Germline V lookup: CDR1 MGHRA, CDR2 YSYEKL. The CDR3 is made up of 15 amino acids. The CDR3 coding sequence is TGCGCCAGCAGCCAAGATCGTGGGAGCAATCAGCCCCAGCATTTT. This translates into CASSQDRGSNQPQHF.

There are many counts of this clonotype. The V gene is TRBV29-1, the J gene TRBJ2-4; TRBD2 aligns across 11 bases. V shed 7 bases, J shed 8 bases, and the junction held 10 bases outside the gene matches. There are 14 residues in the CDR3. Germline values: CDR1 SQVTM, CDR2 ANQGSEA. The CDR3 sequence: CSALSGGGVDIQYF. The CDR3 DNA is TGCAGCGCTCTTAGCGGGGGGGGGGTCGACATTCAGTACTTC.

This clonotype was observed many times. The chain recombines TRBV4-2 with TRBJ2-7; a weak D match, TRBD2 (5 bases). V was clipped by 4 bases and J by 2 bases, with 21 bases between them. Germline CDR1 and CDR2: LGHNA and YNFKEQ. The CDR3 length is 17 residues. The DNA for the CDR3 is TGTGCCAGCAGCCCCAGTCGGGGAGAAGCGGCCACCTACGAGCAGTACTTC. Protein product: CASSPSRGEAATYEQYF.

In this sample, this clonotype turned up many times. Written as DNA, the CDR3 is TGTGCCAGCAGCCAGGGGGACGCGGAAGAGACCCAGTACTTC. Its translation is CASSQGDAEETQYF. The chain recombines TRBV4-2 with TRBJ2-5; D might be TRBD1 or TRBD2, each matching 5 bases. With 3 bases removed from V and 3 bases from J, the gap between germline ends came to 11 bases. Germline-derived CDR1 and CDR2 are LGHNA and YNFKEQ. The CDR3 extends over 14 amino acids.

This clonotype showed up many times. The chain joins TRBV27 to TRBJ2-3; weak D call: TRBD2 (6 bases). Deletions cut 2 bases from V and 5 bases from J, with 17 bases between. The CDR3 is 16 residues long. Germline loops: CDR1 MNHEY, CDR2 SMNVEV (reference sequence). The CDR3 is CASSLGVSSVRDTQYF. The CDR3 DNA reads TGTGCCAGCAGTTTAGGCGTGTCTAGCGTGAGAGATACGCAGTATTTT.

This clonotype has ten or more counts. The genes are TRBV7-9 and TRBJ2-5, with 8 positions matching TRBD2. V lost 6 bases, J lost 9 bases, and 18 bases stayed unmatched. This CDR3 region has 16 residues. Germline lookup yields CDR1 SEHNR and CDR2 FQNEAQ (reference sequence). The CDR3 region has the DNA TGTGCCAGCAGTCAAAAGCCGGGACTAGGAATCGGGTCCCAGTACTTC. This codes for CASSQKPGLGIGSQYF.

This clonotype was recorded many times. V and J are TRBV11-2 and TRBJ2-5, with TRBD2 matching over 8 bases. The V segment lost 5 bases and the J segment 0 bases; nucleotides outside the gene matches: 20. The CDR3 runs to 20 residues. Germline CDR1 and CDR2: SGHAT and FQNNGV. DNA of the CDR3: TGTGCCAGCAGCCCCCGGGGTACGGGGGGGGCCGATCTGTACCAAGAGACCCAGTACTTC. It encodes CASSPRGTGGADLYQETQYF. The whole variable domain, remainder taken from reference TRBV11-2 and TRBJ2-5, is EAGVAQSPRYKIIEKRQSVAFWCNPISGHATLYWYQQILGQGPKLLIQFQNNGVVDDSQLPKDRFSAERLKGVDSTLKIQPAKLEDSAVYLCASSPRGTGGADLYQETQYFGPGTRLLVL.

Many counts were recorded for this clonotype. This chain connects TRBV5-1 to TRBJ1-2; 7 nucleotides line up with TRBD1. V lost 0 bases and J lost 7; bases outside the gene matches: 6. CDR3 length: 14 amino acids. Germline loops: CDR1 SGHRS, CDR2 YFSETQ. The CDR3 spells CASSLDRGSGGYTF. The DNA of the CDR3 is TGCGCCAGCAGCTTGGACAGGGGAAGTGGTGGCTACACCTTC.

This clonotype was seen ten or more times. V is TRBV7-2 and J is TRBJ1-2; D ambiguous. Germline lookup yields CDR1 SGHTA and CDR2 FQGNSA. The CDR3 is 16 amino acids. V was shortened by 3 bases and J by 5 bases, with 19 bases between the two germline ends. For the CDR3, the DNA is TGTGCCAGCAGCTTTACCGTTAACCCAGATTCATATGGCTACACCTTC. Translating gives CASSFTVNPDSYGYTF.

This clonotype showed up many times. The chain combines TRBV18 with TRBJ2-3, with D perhaps matching TRBD2 (6 bases). The germline CDR1 and CDR2 sequences are KGHSH and LQKENI. Trimming left V 0 bases short and J 8 bases short, with 12 bases between. This CDR3 spans 14 amino acids. The CDR3 nucleotides read TGTGCCAGCTCACCACCACTAGCAGGAGGTACGCAGTATTTT. This encodes CASSPPLAGGTQYF. The full variable domain, completed using reference TRBV18 and TRBJ2-3, is NAGVMQNPRHLVRRRGQEARLRCSPMKGHSHVYWYRQLPEEGLKFMVYLQKENIIDESGMPKERFSAEFPKEGPSILRIQQVVRGDSAAYFCASSPPLAGGTQYFGPGTRLTVL.

This clonotype was counted at least ten times. This chain joins TRBV20-1 and TRBJ1-6; D is uncertain. V was trimmed by 5 bases and J by 5 bases, leaving 13 bases between them. This CDR3 has 14 amino acids. Germline CDR1 reads DFQATT; CDR2 reads SNEGSKA (reference sequence). The CDR3 DNA is TGCAGTGCTCTTAAGGGAGTCGATAATTCACCCCTCCACTTT. Translated: CSALKGVDNSPLHF.